Detailed here is one T cell receptor beta chain. What it binds is not known. The sample is drawn from a study of T cell responses to AZD1222 COVID-19 vaccine. Only in-frame clones appear in the TCRdb table, and some are missing; sequencing was by immunoSEQ multiplex PCR. The sample consists of 90,000 to 150,000 clones, roughly 88% of them appearing once. Overall study findings and caveats: Seropositive at baseline were only a handful of AZD1222 recipients.

The ends were cut back, 1 base at V and 0 bases at J, with 15 bases in the middle. CDR1 is LGHNA and CDR2 is YNFKEQ in the germline V gene. The CDR3 runs to 17 residues. This chain uses TRBV4-2 with TRBJ2-5; D is possibly TRBD2 (5 bases). Here the sequenced sample was peripheral blood, taken on day 0 of AZD1222 vaccination. The clonotype comes from an adult in good health. DNA of the CDR3: TGTGCCAGCAGCCAAGGGAGTTCGGGATTGTACCAAGAGACCCAGTACTTC. This encodes CASSQGSSGLYQETQYF.